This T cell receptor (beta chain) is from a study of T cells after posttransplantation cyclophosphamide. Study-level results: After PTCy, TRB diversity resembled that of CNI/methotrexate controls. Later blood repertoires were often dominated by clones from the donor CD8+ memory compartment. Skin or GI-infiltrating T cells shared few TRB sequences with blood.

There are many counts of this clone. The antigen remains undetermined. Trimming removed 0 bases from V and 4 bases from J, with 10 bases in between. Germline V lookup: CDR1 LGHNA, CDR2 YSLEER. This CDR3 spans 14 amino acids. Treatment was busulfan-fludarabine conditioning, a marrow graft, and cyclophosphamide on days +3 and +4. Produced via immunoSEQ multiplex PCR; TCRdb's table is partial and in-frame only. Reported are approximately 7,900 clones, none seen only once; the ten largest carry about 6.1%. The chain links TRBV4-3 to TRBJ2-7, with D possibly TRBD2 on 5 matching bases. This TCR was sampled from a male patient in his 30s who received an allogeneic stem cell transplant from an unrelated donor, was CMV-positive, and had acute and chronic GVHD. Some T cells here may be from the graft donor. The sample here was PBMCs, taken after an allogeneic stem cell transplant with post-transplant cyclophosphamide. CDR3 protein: CASSQESSAYEQYF. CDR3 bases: TGCGCCAGCAGCCAAGAGAGTAGCGCGTACGAGCAGTACTTC.